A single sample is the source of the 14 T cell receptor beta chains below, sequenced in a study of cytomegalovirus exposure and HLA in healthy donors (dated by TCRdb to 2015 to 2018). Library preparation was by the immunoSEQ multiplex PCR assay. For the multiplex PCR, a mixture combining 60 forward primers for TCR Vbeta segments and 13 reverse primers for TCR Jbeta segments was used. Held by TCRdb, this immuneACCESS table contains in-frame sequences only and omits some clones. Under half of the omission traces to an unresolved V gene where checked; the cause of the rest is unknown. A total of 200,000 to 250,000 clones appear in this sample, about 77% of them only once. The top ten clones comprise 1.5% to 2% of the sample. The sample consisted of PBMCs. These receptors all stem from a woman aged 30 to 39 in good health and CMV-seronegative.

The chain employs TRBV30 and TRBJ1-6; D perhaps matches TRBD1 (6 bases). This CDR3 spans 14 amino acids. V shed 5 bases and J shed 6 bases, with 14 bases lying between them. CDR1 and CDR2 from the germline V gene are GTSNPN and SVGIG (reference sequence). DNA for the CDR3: TGTGCCTGGGACTCCGGGACACCTAATTCACCCCTCCACTTT. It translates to CAWDSGTPNSPLHF. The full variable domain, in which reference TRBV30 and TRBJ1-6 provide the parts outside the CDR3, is SQTIHQWPATLVQPVGSPLSLECTVEGTSNPNLYWYRQAAGRGLQLLFYSVGIGQISSEVPQNLSASRPQDRQFILSSKKLLLSDSGFYLCAWDSGTPNSPLHFGNGTRLTVT.

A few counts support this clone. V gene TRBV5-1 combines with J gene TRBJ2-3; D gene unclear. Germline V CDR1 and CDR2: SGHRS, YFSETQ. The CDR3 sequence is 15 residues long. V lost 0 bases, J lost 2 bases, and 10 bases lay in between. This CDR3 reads CASSLGGQITDTQYF. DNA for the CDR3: TGCGCCAGCAGCTTGGGTGGTCAGATCACAGATACGCAGTATTTT.

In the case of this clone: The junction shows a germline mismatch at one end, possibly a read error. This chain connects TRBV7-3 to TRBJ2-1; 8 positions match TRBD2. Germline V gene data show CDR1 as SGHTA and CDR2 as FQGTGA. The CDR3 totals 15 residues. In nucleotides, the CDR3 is TGTTCCAGCAGCGAAACAGGCGGGGGGTACAATGAGCAGTTCTTC. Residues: CSSSETGGGYNEQFF.

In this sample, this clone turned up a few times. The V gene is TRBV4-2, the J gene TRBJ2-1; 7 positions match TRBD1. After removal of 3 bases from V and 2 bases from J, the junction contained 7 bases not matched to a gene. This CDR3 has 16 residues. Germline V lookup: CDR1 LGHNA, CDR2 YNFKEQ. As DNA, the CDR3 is TGTGCCAGCAGCCAGGTATCCGGGACAGCCTACAATGAGCAGTTCTTC. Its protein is CASSQVSGTAYNEQFF.

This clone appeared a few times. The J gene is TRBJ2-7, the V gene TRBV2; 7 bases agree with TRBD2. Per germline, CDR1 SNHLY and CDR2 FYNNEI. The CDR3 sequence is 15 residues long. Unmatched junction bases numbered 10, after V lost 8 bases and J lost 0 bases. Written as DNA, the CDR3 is TGTGCCAGCGGCGCGCAAGCGGGGCGCTCCTACGAGCAGTACTTC. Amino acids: CASGAQAGRSYEQYF.

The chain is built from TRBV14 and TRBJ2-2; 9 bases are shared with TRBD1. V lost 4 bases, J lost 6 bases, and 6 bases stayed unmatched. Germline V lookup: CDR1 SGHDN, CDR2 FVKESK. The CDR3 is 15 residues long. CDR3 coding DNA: TGTGCCAGCAGCCCGGGACAGGGAATGGCCGGGGAGCTGTTTTTT. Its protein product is CASSPGQGMAGELFF.

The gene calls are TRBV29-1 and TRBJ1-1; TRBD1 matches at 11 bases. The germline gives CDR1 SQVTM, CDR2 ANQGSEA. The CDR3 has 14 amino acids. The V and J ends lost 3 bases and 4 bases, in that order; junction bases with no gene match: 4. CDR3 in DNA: TGCAGCGTTGACGGGACAGGGGGGAGCACTGAAGCTTTCTTT. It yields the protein CSVDGTGGSTEAFF.

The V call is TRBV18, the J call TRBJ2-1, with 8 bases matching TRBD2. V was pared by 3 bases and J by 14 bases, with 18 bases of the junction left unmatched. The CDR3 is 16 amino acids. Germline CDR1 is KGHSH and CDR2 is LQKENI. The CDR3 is CASSPQDVAGSSVEFF. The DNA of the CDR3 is TGTGCCAGCTCACCTCAGGATGTAGCGGGATCGAGTGTAGAGTTCTTC.

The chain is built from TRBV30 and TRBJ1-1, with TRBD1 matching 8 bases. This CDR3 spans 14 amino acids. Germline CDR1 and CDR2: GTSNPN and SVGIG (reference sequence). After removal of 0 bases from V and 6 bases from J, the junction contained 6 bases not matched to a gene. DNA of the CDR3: TGTGCCTGGAGTGTCCTTCCAGGGGGCTCTGAAGCTTTCTTT. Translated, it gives CAWSVLPGGSEAFF. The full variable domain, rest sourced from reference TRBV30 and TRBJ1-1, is SQTIHQWPATLVQPVGSPLSLECTVEGTSNPNLYWYRQAAGRGLQLLFYSVGIGQISSEVPQNLSASRPQDRQFILSSKKLLLSDSGFYLCAWSVLPGGSEAFFGQGTRLTVV.

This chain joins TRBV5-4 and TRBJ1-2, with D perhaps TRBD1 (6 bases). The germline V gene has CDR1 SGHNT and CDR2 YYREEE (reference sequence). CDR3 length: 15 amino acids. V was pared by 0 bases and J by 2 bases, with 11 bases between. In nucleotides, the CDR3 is TGTGCCAGCAGCTTGGACAGGGTAGTAAACTATGGCTACACCTTC. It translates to CASSLDRVVNYGYTF.

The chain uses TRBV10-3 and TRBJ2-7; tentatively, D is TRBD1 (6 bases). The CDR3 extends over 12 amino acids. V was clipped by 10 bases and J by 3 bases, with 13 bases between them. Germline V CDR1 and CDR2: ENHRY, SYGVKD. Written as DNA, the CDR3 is TGTGCCACCGCAGGGACACACTACGAGCAGTACTTC. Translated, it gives CATAGTHYEQYF.

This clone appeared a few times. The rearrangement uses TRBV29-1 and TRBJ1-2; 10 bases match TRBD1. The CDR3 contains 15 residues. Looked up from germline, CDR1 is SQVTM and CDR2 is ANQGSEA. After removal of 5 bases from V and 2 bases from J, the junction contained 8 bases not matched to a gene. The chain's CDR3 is CSVPSRTGGNYGYTF. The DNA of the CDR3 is TGCAGCGTTCCATCAAGGACAGGGGGGAACTATGGCTACACCTTC.

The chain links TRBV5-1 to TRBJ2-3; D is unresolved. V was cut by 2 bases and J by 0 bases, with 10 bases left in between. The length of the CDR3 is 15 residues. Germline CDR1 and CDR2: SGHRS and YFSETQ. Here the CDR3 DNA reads TGCGCCAGCAGCTTCAGGCTACCTAGCACAGATACGCAGTATTTT. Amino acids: CASSFRLPSTDTQYF.

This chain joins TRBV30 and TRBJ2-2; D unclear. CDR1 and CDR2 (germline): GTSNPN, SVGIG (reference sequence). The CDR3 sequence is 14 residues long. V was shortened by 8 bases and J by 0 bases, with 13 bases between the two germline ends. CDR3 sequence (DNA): TGTGCCCGGCTTCGAGGAGCGAACACCGGGGAGCTGTTTTTT. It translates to CARLRGANTGELFF.